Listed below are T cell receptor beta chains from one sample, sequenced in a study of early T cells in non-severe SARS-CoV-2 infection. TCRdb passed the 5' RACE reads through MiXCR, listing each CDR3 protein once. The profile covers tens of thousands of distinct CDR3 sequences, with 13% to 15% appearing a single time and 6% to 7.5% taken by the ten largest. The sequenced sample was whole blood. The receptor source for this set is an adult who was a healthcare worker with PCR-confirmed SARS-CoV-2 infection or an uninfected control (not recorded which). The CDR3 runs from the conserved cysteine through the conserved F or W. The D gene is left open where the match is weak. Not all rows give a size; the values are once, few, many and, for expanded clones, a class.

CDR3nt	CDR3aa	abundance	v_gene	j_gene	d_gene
TGCAGTGCTGTGGAGTACGGTGAGCAGTTCTTC	CSAVEYGEQFF	NA	TRBV20-1	TRBJ2-1	NA
TGTGCCAGTAGTATTAAAGGCAGGACTGCTCCCCATCAGCCCCAGCATTTT	CASSIKGRTAPHQPQHF	NA	TRBV19	TRBJ1-5	NA
TGTGCCAGCAGCTTAACCGCGGGATCACGAGAGACCCAGTACTTC	CASSLTAGSRETQYF	few	TRBV5-6	TRBJ2-5	NA
TGTGCCAGCAGTGAGCCCCCCCATGGCTACACCTTC	CASSEPPHGYTF	NA	TRBV25-1	TRBJ1-2	NA
TGCGCCAGCAGTGAAAAGGGGTGGACTGAAGCTTTCTTT	CASSEKGWTEAFF	many	TRBV10-2	TRBJ1-1	NA
TGTGCCAGCAGCCAAGGGCGGACGCCCGGGGAGCAGTTCTTC	CASSQGRTPGEQFF	few	TRBV3-1	TRBJ2-1	NA
TGCGCCAGCAGCAACGACTGGGGCGAGCAGTACTTC	CASSNDWGEQYF	few	TRBV5-1	TRBJ2-7	NA
TGTGCCAGCAGTTTGCCGCAGGTACCTGAAGCTTTCTTT	CASSLPQVPEAFF	many	TRBV12-3/TRBV12-4	TRBJ1-1	NA
TGTGCCAGCAGTTTCCTGGTCCTCTCTGGGGCCAACGTCCTGACTTTC	CASSFLVLSGANVLTF	NA	TRBV12-3/TRBV12-4	TRBJ2-6	NA
TGCAGTGCTTTCATCGAGGGCTACACCTTC	CSAFIEGYTF	NA	TRBV20-1	TRBJ1-2	NA
TGTGCCAGCAGTGTTGCTAGCTACAATGAGCAGTTCTTC	CASSVASYNEQFF	many	TRBV2	TRBJ2-1	NA
TGTGCCAGCAGCTTAGCGGCCAGTACTCAGCCCCAGCATTTT	CASSLAASTQPQHF	few	TRBV7-8	TRBJ1-5	NA
TGTGCCAGCAGTTCCTCGCCCGGACGAGCGCTATACAATGAGCAGTTCTTC	CASSSSPGRALYNEQFF	few	TRBV12-3/TRBV12-4	TRBJ2-1	NA
TGTGCCAGCAGTTACCGGGACCACTATGGCTACACCTTC	CASSYRDHYGYTF	few	TRBV6-5	TRBJ1-2	NA
TGTGCCAGCTCACCACTTTCCGGGACAGACAATTCACCCCTCCACTTT	CASSPLSGTDNSPLHF	NA	TRBV18	TRBJ1-6	TRBD1
TGCGCCAGCAGGGTGGGGACTAGCGCGGACCAAGAGACCCAGTACTTC	CASRVGTSADQETQYF	few	TRBV5-1	TRBJ2-5	TRBD2
TGCAGTGCTCGAAACTCCGGGACTAGCGGGAGGAGGAACACCGGGGAGCTGTTTTTT	CSARNSGTSGRRNTGELFF	many	TRBV20-1	TRBJ2-2	TRBD2
TGTGCCAGCAGCCCTGGGGTAGCCTACGAGCAGTACTTC	CASSPGVAYEQYF	NA	TRBV11-2	TRBJ2-7	NA
TGCAGTGCTAGAGCCCCGATGGATACGCAGTATTTT	CSARAPMDTQYF	few	TRBV20-1	TRBJ2-3	NA
TGTGCCAGCCCAGGCGGCGGGGCCTTGAAGATGACCCAGTACTTC	CASPGGGALKMTQYF	many	TRBV6-1	TRBJ2-5	NA
TGCAGCGTTGTTAAGAGACTCTTGGGGCCAGATACGCAGTATTTT	CSVVKRLLGPDTQYF	NA	TRBV29-1	TRBJ2-3	NA
TGCAGCGTTGTTCAAGGGGGCGCCTACGAGCAGTACTTC	CSVVQGGAYEQYF	few	TRBV29-1	TRBJ2-7	TRBD1
TGTGCCAGCAGCCAACAGAGTAACTATGGCTACACCTTC	CASSQQSNYGYTF	NA	TRBV11-2	TRBJ1-2	NA
TGTGCCAGCAGCATCAGGCCCATGAACACTGAAGCTTTCTTT	CASSIRPMNTEAFF	few	TRBV27	TRBJ1-1	NA
TGTGCCAGCAGTTTACGTCCGGGACTAGAGAGGGCCGCCGAGCAGTACTTC	CASSLRPGLERAAEQYF	NA	TRBV6-5	TRBJ2-7	TRBD2
TGTGCCAGCAGGCTCGGGAGAACAGGGAGTGAGACCCAGTACTTC	CASRLGRTGSETQYF	few	TRBV2	TRBJ2-5	NA
TGTGCCAGCAAGGCAAGTGGAGGAGAGTTCGGGTACTTC	CASKASGGEFGYF	once	TRBV6-2/TRBV6-3	TRBJ2-4	NA
TGTGCCAGCAGTCCCAGGGGATCGGCCAAAAACATTCAGTACTTC	CASSPRGSAKNIQYF	NA	TRBV7-9	TRBJ2-4	NA
TGTGCCAGCAGCTTCACGGGGGGCTCCCAAGATACGCAGTATTTT	CASSFTGGSQDTQYF	few	TRBV5-4	TRBJ2-3	NA
TGCGCCAGCAGCTTGGGCTCCGGGACTTACACCGGGGAGCTGTTTTTT	CASSLGSGTYTGELFF	NA	TRBV5-1	TRBJ2-2	NA
TGTGCCAGCAGGACAGGTTCCTCTGGAAACACCATATATTTT	CASRTGSSGNTIYF	NA	TRBV28	TRBJ1-3	NA
TGTGCCTGGAGTGTCCTCTCCGGGGAGCTGTTTTTT	CAWSVLSGELFF	few	TRBV30	TRBJ2-2	NA
TGTGCCAGCAGTGGACAGGGTACCGGGGAGCTGTTTTTT	CASSGQGTGELFF	few	TRBV7-9	TRBJ2-2	TRBD1
TGTGCCAGCAGCCCGGGACTAGCGGGAGCTGATGAGCAGTTCTTC	CASSPGLAGADEQFF	NA	TRBV7-9	TRBJ2-1	TRBD2
TGTGCCACCAGCAGAGAACTAGCGGGAGTCAATGAGCAGTTCTTC	CATSRELAGVNEQFF	many	TRBV15	TRBJ2-1	TRBD2
TGCGCCAGCAGCCAAAAGAAGGTGACAGGGGACTACTATGGCTACACCTTC	CASSQKKVTGDYYGYTF	many	TRBV4-1	TRBJ1-2	TRBD1
TGCGCCAGCAGCCCGGACGGACGGAACACTGAAGCTTTCTTT	CASSPDGRNTEAFF	NA	TRBV5-1	TRBJ1-1	NA
TGTGCCAGTAGTATTGGCGGCAGTTCTAAATATGGCTACACCTTC	CASSIGGSSKYGYTF	NA	TRBV19	TRBJ1-2	NA
TGTGCCAGCAGCTTACCAGACGCCTACGAGCAGTACTTC	CASSLPDAYEQYF	once	TRBV7-3	TRBJ2-7	NA
TGCGCCAGCAGCCAAGAAGGGACCCCCCCCGGACATGAGGATACGCAGTATTTT	CASSQEGTPPGHEDTQYF	NA	TRBV4-1	TRBJ2-3	NA
TGCAGCGTTGATGGACAGGAGTCTCCCTATGGCTACACCTTC	CSVDGQESPYGYTF	NA	TRBV29-1	TRBJ1-2	TRBD1
TGTGCCAGCAGCCCTGACTGGGGGGGGGAGACCCAGTACTTC	CASSPDWGGETQYF	many	TRBV7-2	TRBJ2-5	TRBD2
TGCAGCGTCCTGGACAGTGGGAGATCGAACACTGAAGCTTTCTTT	CSVLDSGRSNTEAFF	NA	TRBV29-1	TRBJ1-1	NA
TGTGCCAGCAGCGAGGGGACAGGGAAGAACACTGAAGCTTTCTTT	CASSEGTGKNTEAFF	NA	TRBV9	TRBJ1-1	TRBD1
TGCAGTGCTGCTTCTAGGGGACGAGGAAACACCATATATTTT	CSAASRGRGNTIYF	few	TRBV20-1	TRBJ1-3	NA
TGTGCCAGCAGCCCGGGACACCTGAACACTGAAGCTTTCTTT	CASSPGHLNTEAFF	NA	TRBV5-6	TRBJ1-1	NA
TGCAGCGTTTCGACAGGCCCGAACACTGAAGCTTTCTTT	CSVSTGPNTEAFF	NA	TRBV29-1	TRBJ1-1	NA
TGTGCCAGCAGCTTTTGGACAGCTTCCTACGAGCAGTACTTC	CASSFWTASYEQYF	few	TRBV11-2	TRBJ2-7	NA
TGCAGCGCGGGACAGGGGGCGTCGGGCACTGAAGCTTTCTTT	CSAGQGASGTEAFF	NA	TRBV29-1	TRBJ1-1	TRBD1
TGTGCCAGCAGATTAGACAGGTTAAAGGGGAAACTGTTTTTT	CASRLDRLKGKLFF	NA	TRBV6-5	TRBJ1-4	NA
TGTGCCAGTAGTTCCCGGACAGGGAGGAGGGATACGCAGTATTTT	CASSSRTGRRDTQYF	few	TRBV19	TRBJ2-3	TRBD1
TGTGCCAGCAGAGTGGACTACGAGCAGTACTTC	CASRVDYEQYF	many	TRBV28	TRBJ2-7	NA